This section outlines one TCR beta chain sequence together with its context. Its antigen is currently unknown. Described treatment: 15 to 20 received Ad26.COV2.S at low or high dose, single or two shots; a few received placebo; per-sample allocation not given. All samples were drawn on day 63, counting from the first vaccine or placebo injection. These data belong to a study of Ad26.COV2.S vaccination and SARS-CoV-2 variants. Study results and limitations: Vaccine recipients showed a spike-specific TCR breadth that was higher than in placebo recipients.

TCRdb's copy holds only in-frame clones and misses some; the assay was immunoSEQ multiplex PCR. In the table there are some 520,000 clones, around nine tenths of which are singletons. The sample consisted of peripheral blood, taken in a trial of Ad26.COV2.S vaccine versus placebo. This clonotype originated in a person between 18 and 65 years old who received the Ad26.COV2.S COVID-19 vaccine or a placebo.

DNA for the CDR3: TGTGCCAGCAGTGAAGAGAGTGGGTACCAACGGACCCAGTACTTC. This encodes CASSEESGYQRTQYF. The chain links TRBV6-1 to TRBJ2-5; D gene unclear. This CDR3 contains 15 residues. Between the trimmed V and J ends, which lost 1 base and 7 bases, there was a span of 16 bases. Germline V gene sequence: CDR1 MNHNS, CDR2 SASEGT.